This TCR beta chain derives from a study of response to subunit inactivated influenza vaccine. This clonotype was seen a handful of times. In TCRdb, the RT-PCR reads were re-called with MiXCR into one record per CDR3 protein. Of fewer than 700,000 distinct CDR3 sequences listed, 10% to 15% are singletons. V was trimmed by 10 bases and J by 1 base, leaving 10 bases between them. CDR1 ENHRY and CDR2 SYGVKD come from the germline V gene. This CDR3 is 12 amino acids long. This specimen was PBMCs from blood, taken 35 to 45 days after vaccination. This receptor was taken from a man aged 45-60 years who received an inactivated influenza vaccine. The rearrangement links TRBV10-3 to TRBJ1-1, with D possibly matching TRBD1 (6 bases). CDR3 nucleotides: TGTGCCACGGGACACCAGAACACTGAAGCTTTCTTT. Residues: CATGHQNTEAFF.